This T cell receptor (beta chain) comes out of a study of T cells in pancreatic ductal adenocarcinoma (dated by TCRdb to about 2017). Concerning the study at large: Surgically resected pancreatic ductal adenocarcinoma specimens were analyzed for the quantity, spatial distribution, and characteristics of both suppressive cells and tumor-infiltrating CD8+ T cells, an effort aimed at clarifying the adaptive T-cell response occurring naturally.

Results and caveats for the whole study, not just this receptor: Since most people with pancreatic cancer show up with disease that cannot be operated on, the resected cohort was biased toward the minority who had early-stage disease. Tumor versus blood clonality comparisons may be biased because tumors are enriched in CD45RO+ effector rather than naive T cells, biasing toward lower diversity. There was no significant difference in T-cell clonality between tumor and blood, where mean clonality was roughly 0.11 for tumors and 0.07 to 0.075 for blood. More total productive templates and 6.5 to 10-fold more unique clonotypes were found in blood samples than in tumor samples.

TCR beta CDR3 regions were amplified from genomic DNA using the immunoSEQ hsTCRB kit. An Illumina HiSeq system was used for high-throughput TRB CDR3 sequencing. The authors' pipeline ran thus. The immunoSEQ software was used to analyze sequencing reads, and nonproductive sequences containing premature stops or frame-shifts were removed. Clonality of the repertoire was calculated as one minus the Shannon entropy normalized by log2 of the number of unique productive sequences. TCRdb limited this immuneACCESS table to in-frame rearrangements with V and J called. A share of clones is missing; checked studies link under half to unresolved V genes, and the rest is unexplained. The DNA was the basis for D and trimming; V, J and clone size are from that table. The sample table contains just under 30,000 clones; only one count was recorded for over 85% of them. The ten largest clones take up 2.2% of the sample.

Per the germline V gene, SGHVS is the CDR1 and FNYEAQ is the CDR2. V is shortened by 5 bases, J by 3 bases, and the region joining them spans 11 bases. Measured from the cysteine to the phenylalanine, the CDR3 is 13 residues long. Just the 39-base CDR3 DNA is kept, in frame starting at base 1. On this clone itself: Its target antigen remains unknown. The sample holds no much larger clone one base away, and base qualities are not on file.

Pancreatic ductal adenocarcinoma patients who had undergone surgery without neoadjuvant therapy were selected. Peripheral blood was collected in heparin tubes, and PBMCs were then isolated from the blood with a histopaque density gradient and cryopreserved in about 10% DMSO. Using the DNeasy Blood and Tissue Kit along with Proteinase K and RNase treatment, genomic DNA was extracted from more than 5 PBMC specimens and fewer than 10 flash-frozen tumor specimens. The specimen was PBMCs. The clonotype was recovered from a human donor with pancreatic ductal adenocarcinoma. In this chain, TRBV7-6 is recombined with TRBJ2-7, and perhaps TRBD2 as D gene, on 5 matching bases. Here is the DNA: TGTGCCAGCAGCCGGGAAGAGGGCTACGAGCAGTACTTC. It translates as CASSREEGYEQYF.